This T cell receptor beta chain was sequenced in a study of blood T cell repertoires in COVID-19. Study information: Sample material is recorded as cDNA or gDNA derived from T cells, B-cell-depleted T cells, or PBMCs.

In the authors' workflow: Using reference gene primer amplification, nucleated cell counts were estimated. Here immunoSEQ multiplex PCR was the method, and the copy in TCRdb shows in-frame clones only, minus some. V and J calls and clone size are given by that table; D and trimming were obtained from the DNA. The sample lists fewer than 250,000 clones, around 86% occurring once. Trimming took 2 bases from V and 5 from J, leaving 12 bases between them. Germline CDR1 LGHDT, CDR2 YNNKEL (reference sequence). This CDR3 spans 14 amino acids. The study recruited people aged about 18 to 89 years across approximately 24 US areas.

The sequencing input was PBMCs or T cells enriched from blood (not recorded which). The chain is built from TRBV3-1 (or the pseudogene TRBV3-2) and TRBJ1-1, with no clear D. The receptor comes from a woman aged 40 to 50 with acute COVID-19. This CDR3 is CASSQRGLGTEAFF. The CDR3 nucleotides read TGTGCCAGCAGCCAAAGAGGTCTCGGGACTGAAGCTTTCTTT.